The 26 T cell receptor beta chains in this list originate from one sample, sequenced in a study of Ad26.COV2.S vaccination and SARS-CoV-2 variants. Treatment: about 20 received Ad26.COV2.S at low or high dose, single or two shots; about 5 received placebo; per-sample allocation not given. Samples analyzed were those drawn on day 63 after the first vaccine or placebo injection. Only in-frame clones appear in the TCRdb table, and some are missing; sequencing was by immunoSEQ multiplex PCR. The sample comprises hundreds of thousands of clones, roughly 90% of which are singletons, and around 1.4% rests with the top ten. The starting material was peripheral blood, obtained in a trial of Ad26.COV2.S vaccine versus placebo. These receptors all come from a person between 18 and 65 years old who received the Ad26.COV2.S COVID-19 vaccine or a placebo.

This CDR3 reads CASNGQGARSGANVLTF. The CDR3 DNA is TGTGCCAGCAATGGGCAGGGGGCCAGGTCAGGGGCCAACGTCCTGACTTTC. This chain joins TRBV2 and TRBJ2-6; TRBD1 matches at 8 bases. Germline CDR1 and CDR2: SNHLY and FYNNEI. The V gene end was trimmed by 7 bases and the J gene end by 4 bases; junction bases not matched to a gene: 12. The CDR3 totals 17 residues.

This chain connects TRBV9 to TRBJ1-1, with D tentatively TRBD1 (5 bases). CDR1 is SGDLS and CDR2 is YYNGEE in the germline V gene. The V gene lost 3 bases and the J gene lost 0 bases, with 12 bases spanning the gap. This CDR3 spans 15 amino acids. The CDR3 DNA reads TGTGCCAGCAGCGACCACAGGCCTATGAACACTGAAGCTTTCTTT. It is translated as CASSDHRPMNTEAFF.

The J gene is TRBJ2-2, the V gene TRBV11-3; D is ambiguous. This CDR3 contains 13 residues. Germline CDR1 and CDR2: SGHNT and YENEEA. V was clipped by 1 base and J by 4 bases, with 4 bases between them. This chain's CDR3 is CASSLGITGELFF. The CDR3 bases are TGTGCCAGCAGCTTAGGAATCACCGGGGAGCTGTTTTTT.

This rearrangement joins TRBV27 to TRBJ2-7; TRBD1 aligns across 7 bases. Germline V gene data show CDR1 as MNHEY and CDR2 as SMNVEV (reference sequence). The CDR3 length is 15 residues. Losses at the gene ends were 3 bases for V and 4 bases for J; bases not matched to a gene: 9. The CDR3 bases are TGTGCCAGCAGTTTCCTCCGGGACAGAGAATACGAGCAGTACTTC. Its protein is CASSFLRDREYEQYF.

This chain uses TRBV10-2 with TRBJ2-4; D assignment may be TRBD1 or TRBD2 (5 bases each). Trimming stripped 8 bases from V and 2 bases from J, with 16 bases between. Germline V gene lookup returns CDR1 WSHSY and CDR2 SAAADI. This CDR3 region has 15 residues. For the CDR3, the DNA is TGCGCCAGCGGGGTGGGACGGGGTTCCAAAAACATTCAGTACTTC. This sequence encodes CASGVGRGSKNIQYF.

V and J are TRBV10-3 and TRBJ1-5; D is unclear. The V and J ends lost 1 base and 4 bases respectively, with 8 bases between them. Germline loops: CDR1 ENHRY, CDR2 SYGVKD. CDR3 size: 14 residues. The CDR3 DNA reads TGTGCCATCAGTGAGTGGGAGCGAAATCAGCCCCAGCATTTT. It translates to CAISEWERNQPQHF.

The chain couples TRBV30 to TRBJ2-3; D unresolved. The CDR3 covers 12 residues. Germline V CDR1 and CDR2: GTSNPN, SVGIG (reference sequence). Trimming took off 2 bases at V and 4 bases at J, with 7 bases between the two ends. CDR3 sequence (DNA): TGTGCCTGGAGTCGGGCGGCAGATACGCAGTATTTT. Amino acid sequence: CAWSRAADTQYF.

This rearrangement joins TRBV24-1 to TRBJ1-2, with TRBD1 identical over 9 bases. The germline V gene encodes CDR1 KGHDR and CDR2 SFDVKD. J was trimmed by 7 bases and V by 5 bases; bases with no gene match: 7. The CDR3 is 14 amino acids. The DNA of the CDR3 is TGTGCCACCAGTGGGACAGGGGACGGGCCTGGCTACACCTTC. It translates to CATSGTGDGPGYTF.

The chain has TRBV19 and TRBJ2-2; a weak D match, TRBD1 (5 bases). Germline loops: CDR1 LNHDA, CDR2 SQIVND (reference sequence). The CDR3 consists of 17 residues. The V and J ends lost 6 bases and 0 bases respectively, with 17 bases between them. This CDR3 is CASRQNNRRANTGELFF. The CDR3 bases are TGTGCCAGTAGACAGAATAACAGGAGAGCGAACACCGGGGAGCTGTTTTTT.

The chain employs TRBV29-1 and TRBJ1-1, with 7 bases that match TRBD1. The CDR3 extends over 11 amino acids. Germline V lookup: CDR1 SQVTM, CDR2 ANQGSEA. Trimming removed 5 bases from V and 13 bases from J; junction bases left unmatched: 10. The CDR3 DNA reads as TGCAGCGTTTCCCCGACAGGGAGGGATTTCTTT. Translation: CSVSPTGRDFF.

The chain combines TRBV18 with TRBJ1-1; D gene unclear. CDR1 is KGHSH, CDR2 LQKENI, per germline. The V gene lost 2 bases and the J gene lost 8 bases, with 12 bases spanning the gap. This CDR3 is 13 amino acids long. The CDR3 reads CASSPLGRTEAFF. The CDR3, as DNA: TGTGCCAGCTCACCATTAGGCAGGACCGAAGCTTTCTTT.

On this clone itself: Other DNA sequences in the same sample also yield this CDR3. The chain employs TRBV12-3 or TRBV12-4 and TRBJ2-7, with D perhaps matching TRBD2 (5 bases). The CDR3 covers 11 residues. V lost 6 bases and J 2 bases, leaving 5 bases between the germline ends. Written as DNA, the CDR3 is TGTGCCAGCAGAGCGGCCTACGAGCAGTACTTC. Translation gives CASRAAYEQYF.

CDR3 region: CASSLAGGPLRSGIYEQYF. The CDR3 DNA is TGTGCCAGCAGCTTAGCGGGAGGGCCCCTTCGTTCAGGAATCTACGAGCAGTACTTC. The chain combines TRBV7-9 with TRBJ2-7; 7 bases match TRBD2. CDR1 is SEHNR and CDR2 is FQNEAQ in the germline V gene (reference sequence). The CDR3 has 19 residues. Germline trimming cut 0 bases from V and 3 bases from J; bases unmatched to any gene: 17.

This rearrangement joins TRBV24-1 to TRBJ2-5; perhaps TRBD2 as D (6 bases). The germline gives CDR1 KGHDR, CDR2 SFDVKD. The CDR3 is 15 amino acids. V gave up 5 bases and J gave up 1 base, with 13 bases separating them. DNA for the CDR3: TGTGCCACCAGTGCTGGCGCGGGGCGCCAAGAGACCCAGTACTTC. Amino acids: CATSAGAGRQETQYF.

This clone has just one count. The chain has TRBV5-6 and TRBJ2-2; D possibly corresponds to TRBD1 (5 bases). Germline V CDR1 and CDR2: SGHDT, YYEEEE. Trimming cost V 0 bases and J 3 bases, with 15 bases left between them. The length of the CDR3 is 17 residues. DNA of the CDR3: TGTGCCAGCAGCTTGGGTTCAGGGAACCCTTACACCGGGGAGCTGTTTTTT. It yields the protein CASSLGSGNPYTGELFF.

This clone was counted between two and nine times. This CDR3 reads CASSQVLGGGGELFF. The CDR3 DNA reads as TGTGCCAGCAGCCAAGTGCTCGGGGGCGGCGGGGAGCTGTTTTTT. The V call is TRBV4-2, the J call TRBJ2-2; D is perhaps TRBD1 or TRBD2 (6 bases each). The CDR3 covers 15 residues. V shed 1 base and J shed 7 bases, with 13 bases lying between them. The germline CDR1 and CDR2 sequences are LGHNA and YNFKEQ.

This clone was counted between two and nine times. This CDR3 is CASSPVNLDEQFF. CDR3 DNA: TGTGCCAGCAGCCCCGTAAACTTGGATGAGCAGTTCTTC. This chain links TRBV3-1 (or the pseudogene TRBV3-2) with TRBJ2-1; no firm D call. CDR1 is LGHDT and CDR2 is YNNKEL in the germline V gene (reference sequence). The CDR3 runs to 13 residues. Between the trimmed V and J ends, which lost 4 bases and 8 bases, there was a span of 12 bases.

This clone was counted between two and nine times. The J gene is TRBJ2-7, the V gene TRBV3-1 (or the pseudogene TRBV3-2), with unresolved D. Trimming stripped 4 bases from V and 2 bases from J, with 9 bases between. Per the germline V gene, CDR1 is LGHDT and CDR2 is YNNKEL (reference sequence). The length of the CDR3 is 13 residues. The CDR3 reads CASSRATAYEQYF. In nucleotides, the CDR3 is TGTGCCAGCAGCCGAGCAACAGCCTACGAGCAGTACTTC.

This sequence joins TRBV4-2 and TRBJ2-3; D might be TRBD2 (6 bases). This CDR3 has 15 residues. Per the germline V gene, CDR1 is LGHNA and CDR2 is YNFKEQ. Between the trimmed V and J ends, which lost 4 bases and 3 bases, there was a span of 14 bases. CDR3 DNA: TGTGCCAGCAGCCGAGGAGGGGTAGAAACAGATACGCAGTATTTT. Its protein is CASSRGGVETDTQYF.

This clone was seen once. This chain uses TRBV4-2 with TRBJ2-7; D not resolved. Germline CDR1 and CDR2: LGHNA and YNFKEQ. V dropped 1 base and J dropped 8 bases, with 15 bases sitting between them. The CDR3 covers 14 residues. The CDR3 loop is CASSQAGVPNKQYF. CDR3 nucleotide sequence: TGTGCCAGCAGCCAAGCTGGGGTGCCCAATAAGCAGTACTTC.

The chain employs TRBV4-1 and TRBJ1-4; D perhaps matches TRBD1 (6 bases). This CDR3 is 16 amino acids long. The germline V and J ends were trimmed by 0 bases and 5 bases, with 13 bases remaining between them. Germline V gene data show CDR1 as MGHRA and CDR2 as YSYEKL. CDR3 nucleotide sequence: TGCGCCAGCAGCCAAGACTTGGACAGCTTAAATGAAAAACTGTTTTTT. Encoded protein: CASSQDLDSLNEKLFF.

The J gene is TRBJ1-6, the V gene TRBV18; D ambiguous. The CDR3 extends over 14 amino acids. The germline V gene has CDR1 KGHSH and CDR2 LQKENI. With 2 bases removed from V and 6 bases from J, the gap between germline ends came to 8 bases. CDR3 DNA sequence: TGTGCCAGCTCACCAGAAGCCCTTAATTCACCCCTCCACTTT. Translated, it gives CASSPEALNSPLHF.

This clone was seen just once. This chain connects TRBV6-2 or TRBV6-3 to TRBJ2-3; D remains unclear. Germline V gene data show CDR1 as MNHEY and CDR2 as SVGEGT. The CDR3 extends over 12 amino acids. Trimming took 2 bases from V and 6 from J, leaving 6 bases between them. CDR3 loop: CASSYLADTQYF. The CDR3 DNA reads TGTGCCAGCAGTTACCTTGCGGATACGCAGTATTTT.

The rearrangement uses TRBV21-1 and TRBJ1-4. TRBV21-1 is a recognized pseudogene. The CDR3 totals 13 residues. CDR3 nucleotide sequence: TGTGCCAGCAGCAAAGAAGGGAATGAAAAACTGTTTTTT. It yields the protein CASSKEGNEKLFF.

The chain recombines TRBV27 with TRBJ2-4, with unresolved D. The ends were cut back, 3 bases at V and 8 bases at J, with 11 bases in the middle. The CDR3 has 13 residues. Germline CDR1 reads MNHEY; CDR2 reads SMNVEV (reference sequence). In DNA form, the CDR3 reads TGTGCCAGCAGTTTGCGGTGGCTAGACATTCAGTACTTC. Translating gives CASSLRWLDIQYF.

The genes are TRBV6-6 and TRBJ1-6; 7 bases are shared with TRBD1. The CDR3 contains 15 residues. The J segment lost 7 bases and the V segment lost 0 bases, leaving 3 bases of the junction unmatched. CDR1 is MNHNY, CDR2 SVGAGI, per germline (reference sequence). CDR3 nucleotide sequence: TGTGCCAGCAGTTACTCGGGGACAGTAAATTCACCCCTCCACTTT. Its protein product is CASSYSGTVNSPLHF.